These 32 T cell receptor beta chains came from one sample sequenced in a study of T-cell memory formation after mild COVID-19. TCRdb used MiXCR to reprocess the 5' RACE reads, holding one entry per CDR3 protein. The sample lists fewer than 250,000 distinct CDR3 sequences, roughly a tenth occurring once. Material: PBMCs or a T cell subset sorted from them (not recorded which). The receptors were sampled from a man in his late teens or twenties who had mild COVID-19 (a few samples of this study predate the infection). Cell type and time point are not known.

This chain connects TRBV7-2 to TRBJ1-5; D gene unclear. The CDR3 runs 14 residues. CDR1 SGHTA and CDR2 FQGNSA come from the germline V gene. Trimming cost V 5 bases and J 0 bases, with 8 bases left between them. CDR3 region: CASSPRRSNQPQHF. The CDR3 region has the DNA TGTGCCAGCAGCCCCCGGCGTAGCAATCAGCCCCAGCATTTT.

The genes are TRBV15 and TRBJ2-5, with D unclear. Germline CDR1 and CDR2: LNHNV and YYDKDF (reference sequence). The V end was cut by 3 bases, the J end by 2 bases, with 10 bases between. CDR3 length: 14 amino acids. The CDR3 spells CATSRWARQETQYF. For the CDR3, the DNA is TGTGCCACCAGCAGGTGGGCTAGGCAAGAGACCCAGTACTTC.

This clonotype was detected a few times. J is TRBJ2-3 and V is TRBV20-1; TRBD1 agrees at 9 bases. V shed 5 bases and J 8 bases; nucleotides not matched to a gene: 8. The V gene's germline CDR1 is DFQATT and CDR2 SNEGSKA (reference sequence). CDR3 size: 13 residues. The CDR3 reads CSAPDRGLPTQYF. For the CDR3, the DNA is TGCAGTGCTCCGGACAGGGGACTCCCTACGCAGTATTTT.

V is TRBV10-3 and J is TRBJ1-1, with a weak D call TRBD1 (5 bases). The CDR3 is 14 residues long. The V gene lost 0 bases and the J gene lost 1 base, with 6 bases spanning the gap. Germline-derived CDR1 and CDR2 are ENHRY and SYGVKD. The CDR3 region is CAISESRGNTEAFF. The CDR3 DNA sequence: TGTGCCATCAGTGAGTCTAGGGGGAACACTGAAGCTTTCTTT.

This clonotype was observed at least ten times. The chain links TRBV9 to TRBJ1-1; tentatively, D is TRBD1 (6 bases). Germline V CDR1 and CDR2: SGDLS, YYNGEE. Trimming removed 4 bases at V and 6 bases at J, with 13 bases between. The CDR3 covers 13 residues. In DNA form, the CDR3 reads TGTGCCAGCAGCAAAGGGGGGGGCCCTGAAGCTTTCTTT. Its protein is CASSKGGGPEAFF.

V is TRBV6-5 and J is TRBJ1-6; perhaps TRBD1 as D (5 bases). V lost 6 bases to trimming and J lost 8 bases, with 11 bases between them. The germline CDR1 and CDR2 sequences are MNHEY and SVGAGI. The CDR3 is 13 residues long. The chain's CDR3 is CASSSGRDSPLHF. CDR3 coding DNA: TGTGCCAGCAGCTCGGGACGGGATTCACCCCTCCACTTT.

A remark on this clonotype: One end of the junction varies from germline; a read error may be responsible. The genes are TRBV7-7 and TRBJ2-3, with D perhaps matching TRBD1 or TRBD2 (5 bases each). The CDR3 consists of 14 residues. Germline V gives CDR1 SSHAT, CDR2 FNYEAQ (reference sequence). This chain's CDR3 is CASSSRGHTDTQYF. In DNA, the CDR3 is TGTGCTAGCAGCTCCCGGGGCCACACAGATACGCAGTATTTT.

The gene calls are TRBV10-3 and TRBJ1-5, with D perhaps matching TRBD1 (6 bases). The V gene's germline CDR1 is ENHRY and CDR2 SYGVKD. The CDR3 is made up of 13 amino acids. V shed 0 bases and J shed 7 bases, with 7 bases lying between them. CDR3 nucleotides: TGTGCCATCAGTGAGTCGGACAGCCAGCCCCAGCATTTT. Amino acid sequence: CAISESDSQPQHF.

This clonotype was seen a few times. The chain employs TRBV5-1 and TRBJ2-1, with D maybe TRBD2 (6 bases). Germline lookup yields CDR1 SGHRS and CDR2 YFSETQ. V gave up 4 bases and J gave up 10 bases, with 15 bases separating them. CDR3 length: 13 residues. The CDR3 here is CASSQGLPGEQFF. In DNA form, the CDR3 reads TGCGCCAGCAGCCAGGGACTCCCGGGCGAGCAGTTCTTC.

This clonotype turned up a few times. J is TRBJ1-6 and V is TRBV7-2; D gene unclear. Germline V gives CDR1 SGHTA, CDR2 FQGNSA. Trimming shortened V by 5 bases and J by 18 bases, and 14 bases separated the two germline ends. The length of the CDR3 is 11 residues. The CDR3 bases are TGTGCCAGCAGCGCCTGGGGAGACCACCACTTT. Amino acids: CASSAWGDHHF.

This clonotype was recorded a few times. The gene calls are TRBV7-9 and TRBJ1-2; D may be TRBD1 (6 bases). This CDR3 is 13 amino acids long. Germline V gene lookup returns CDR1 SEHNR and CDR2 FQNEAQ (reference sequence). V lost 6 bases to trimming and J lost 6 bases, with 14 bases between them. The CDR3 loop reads CASRKQGRNGYTF. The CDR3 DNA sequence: TGTGCCAGCAGAAAACAGGGTCGGAATGGCTACACCTTC.

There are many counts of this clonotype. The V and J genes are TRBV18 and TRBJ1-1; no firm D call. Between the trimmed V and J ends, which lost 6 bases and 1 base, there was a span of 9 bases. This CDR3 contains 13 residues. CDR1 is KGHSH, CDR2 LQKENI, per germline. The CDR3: CASSTGRNTEAFF. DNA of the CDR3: TGTGCCAGCTCCACGGGGAGGAACACTGAAGCTTTCTTT.

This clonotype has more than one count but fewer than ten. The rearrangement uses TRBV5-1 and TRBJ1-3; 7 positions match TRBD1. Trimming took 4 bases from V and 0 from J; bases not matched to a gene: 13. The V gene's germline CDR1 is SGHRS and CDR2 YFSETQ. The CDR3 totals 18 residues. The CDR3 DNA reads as TGCGCCAGCAGCATCGGGACAGTCCGATGGGGCTCTGGAAACACCATATATTTT. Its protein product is CASSIGTVRWGSGNTIYF. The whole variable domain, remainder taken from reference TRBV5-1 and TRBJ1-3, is KAGVTQTPRYLIKTRGQQVTLSCSPISGHRSVSWYQQTPGQGLQFLFEYFSETQRNKGNFPGRFSGRQFSNSRSEMNVSTLELGDSALYLCASSIGTVRWGSGNTIYFGEGSWLTVV.

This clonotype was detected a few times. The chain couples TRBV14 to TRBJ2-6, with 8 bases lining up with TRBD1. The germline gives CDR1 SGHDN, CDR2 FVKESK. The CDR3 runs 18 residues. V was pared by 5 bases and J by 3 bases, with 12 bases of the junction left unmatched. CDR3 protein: CASSLGGQGAFGANVLTF. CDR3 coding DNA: TGTGCCAGCAGCTTAGGAGGACAGGGCGCTTTTGGGGCCAACGTCCTGACTTTC.

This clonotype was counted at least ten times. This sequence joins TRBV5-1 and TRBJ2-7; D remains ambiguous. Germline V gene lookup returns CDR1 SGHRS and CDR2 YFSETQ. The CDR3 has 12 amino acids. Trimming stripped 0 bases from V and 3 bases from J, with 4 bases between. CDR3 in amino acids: CASSLGYYEQYF. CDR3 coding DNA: TGCGCCAGCAGCTTGGGGTACTACGAGCAGTACTTC.

In DNA, the CDR3 is TGTGCCAGCAGCCCATCAACCGGGACTAGCGGGGTTGAGCAGTTCTTC. Protein: CASSPSTGTSGVEQFF. The rearrangement joins TRBV5-6 to TRBJ2-1; 13 positions match TRBD2. Germline V CDR1 and CDR2: SGHDT, YYEEEE. The CDR3 extends over 16 amino acids. V dropped 4 bases and J dropped 9; count of bases not matched to a gene: 10. Complete variable domain (other parts from reference TRBV5-6 and TRBJ2-1): DAGVTQSPTHLIKTRGQQVTLRCSPKSGHDTVSWYQQALGQGPQFIFQYYEEEERQRGNFPDRFSGHQFPNYSSELNVNALLLGDSALYLCASSPSTGTSGVEQFFGPGTRLTVL.

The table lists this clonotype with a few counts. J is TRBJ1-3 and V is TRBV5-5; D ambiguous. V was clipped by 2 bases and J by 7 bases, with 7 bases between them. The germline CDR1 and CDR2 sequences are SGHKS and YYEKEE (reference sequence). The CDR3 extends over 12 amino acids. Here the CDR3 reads CASSLVRNTIYF. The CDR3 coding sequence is TGTGCCAGCAGCTTAGTTCGGAACACCATATATTTT.

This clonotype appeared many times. CDR3 amino acids: CASSSTGAPHSYEQYF. The CDR3 DNA sequence: TGTGCCAGCAGTTCAACAGGGGCCCCCCACTCCTACGAGCAGTACTTC. The gene calls are TRBV6-5 and TRBJ2-7; 7 nucleotides agree with TRBD1. Germline V lookup: CDR1 MNHEY, CDR2 SVGAGI. The CDR3 is made up of 16 amino acids. J gave up 0 bases and V 4 bases, and 9 bases lay outside the gene matches.

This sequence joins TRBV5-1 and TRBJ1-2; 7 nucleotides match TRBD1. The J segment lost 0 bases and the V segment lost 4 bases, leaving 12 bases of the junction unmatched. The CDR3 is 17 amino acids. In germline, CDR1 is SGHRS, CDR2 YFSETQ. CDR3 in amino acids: CASSPFHGTATNYGYTF. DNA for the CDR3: TGCGCCAGCAGCCCCTTTCACGGGACAGCGACTAACTATGGCTACACCTTC.

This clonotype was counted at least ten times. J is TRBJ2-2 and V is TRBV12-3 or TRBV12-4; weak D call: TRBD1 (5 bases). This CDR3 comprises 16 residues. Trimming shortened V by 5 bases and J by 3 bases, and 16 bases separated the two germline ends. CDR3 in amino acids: CASSPRFGADTGELFF. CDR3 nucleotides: TGTGCCAGCAGTCCCCGGTTTGGGGCGGACACCGGGGAGCTGTTTTTT.

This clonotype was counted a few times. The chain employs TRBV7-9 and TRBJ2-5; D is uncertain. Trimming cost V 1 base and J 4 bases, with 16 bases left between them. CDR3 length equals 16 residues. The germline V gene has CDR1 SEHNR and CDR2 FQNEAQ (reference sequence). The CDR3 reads CASSLGAGRPAETQYF. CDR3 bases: TGTGCCAGCAGCTTAGGTGCCGGACGACCCGCAGAGACCCAGTACTTC.

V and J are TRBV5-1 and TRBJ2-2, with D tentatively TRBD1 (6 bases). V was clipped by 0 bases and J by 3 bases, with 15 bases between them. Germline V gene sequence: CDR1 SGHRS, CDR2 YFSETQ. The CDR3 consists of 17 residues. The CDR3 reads CASSLALRGSDTGELFF. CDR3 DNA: TGCGCCAGCAGCTTGGCCTTAAGGGGGTCGGACACCGGGGAGCTGTTTTTT.

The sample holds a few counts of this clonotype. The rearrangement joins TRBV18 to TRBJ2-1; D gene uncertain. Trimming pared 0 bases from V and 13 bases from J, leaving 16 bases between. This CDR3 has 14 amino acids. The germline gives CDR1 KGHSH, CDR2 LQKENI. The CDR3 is CASSPPGSPNGQFF. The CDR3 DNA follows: TGTGCCAGCTCACCACCGGGGTCACCCAACGGACAGTTCTTC.

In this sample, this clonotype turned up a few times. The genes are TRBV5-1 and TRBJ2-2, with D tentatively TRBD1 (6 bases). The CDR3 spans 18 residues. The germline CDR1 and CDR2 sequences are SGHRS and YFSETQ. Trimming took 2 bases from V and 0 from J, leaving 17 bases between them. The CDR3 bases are TGCGCCAGCAGCTTCCGAAGGGGGTCCAGAACGAACACCGGGGAGCTGTTTTTT. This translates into CASSFRRGSRTNTGELFF.

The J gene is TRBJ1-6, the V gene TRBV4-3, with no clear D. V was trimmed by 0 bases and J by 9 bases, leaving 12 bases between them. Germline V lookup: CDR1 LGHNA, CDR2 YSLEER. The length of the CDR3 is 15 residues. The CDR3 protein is CASSQDGVSGSPLHF. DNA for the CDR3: TGCGCCAGCAGCCAAGATGGGGTATCTGGTTCACCCCTCCACTTT.

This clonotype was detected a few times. DNA for the CDR3: TGTGCCAGCAGTTTTGGGGGGGCCTGGACCCAGTACTTC. Translated: CASSFGGAWTQYF. J is TRBJ2-5 and V is TRBV27; tentative D call: TRBD2 (7 bases). V lost 3 bases, J lost 7 bases, and 12 bases lay in between. This CDR3 region has 13 residues. The V gene's germline CDR1 is MNHEY and CDR2 SMNVEV (reference sequence).

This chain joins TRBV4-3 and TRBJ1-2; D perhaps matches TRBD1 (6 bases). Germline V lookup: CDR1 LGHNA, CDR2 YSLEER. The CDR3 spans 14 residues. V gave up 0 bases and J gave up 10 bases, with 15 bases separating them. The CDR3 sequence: CASSQEGTRNVYTF. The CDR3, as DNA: TGCGCCAGCAGCCAAGAGGGGACAAGGAATGTCTACACCTTC.

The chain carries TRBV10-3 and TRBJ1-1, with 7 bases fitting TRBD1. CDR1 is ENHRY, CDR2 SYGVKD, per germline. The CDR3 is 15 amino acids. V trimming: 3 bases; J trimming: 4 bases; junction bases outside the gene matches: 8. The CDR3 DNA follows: TGTGCCATCAGTGACCCAGGGGGGTTGGGCACTGAAGCTTTCTTT. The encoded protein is CAISDPGGLGTEAFF.

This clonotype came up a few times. The CDR3 here is CASSVAHRGAGELFF. The CDR3 DNA follows: TGTGCCAGCAGCGTAGCTCACAGGGGCGCCGGGGAGCTGTTTTTT. The genes are TRBV9 and TRBJ2-2; 7 positions agree with TRBD1. V was clipped by 0 bases and J by 6 bases; unmatched bases: 5. Germline V CDR1 and CDR2: SGDLS, YYNGEE. The CDR3 is made up of 15 amino acids.

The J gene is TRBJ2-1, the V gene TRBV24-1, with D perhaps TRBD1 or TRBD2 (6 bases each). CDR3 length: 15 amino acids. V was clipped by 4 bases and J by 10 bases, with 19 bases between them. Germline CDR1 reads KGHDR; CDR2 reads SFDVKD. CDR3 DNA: TGTGCCACCAGTGAACCGGGACAAGGGGGGTTGGAGCAGTTCTTC. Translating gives CATSEPGQGGLEQFF.

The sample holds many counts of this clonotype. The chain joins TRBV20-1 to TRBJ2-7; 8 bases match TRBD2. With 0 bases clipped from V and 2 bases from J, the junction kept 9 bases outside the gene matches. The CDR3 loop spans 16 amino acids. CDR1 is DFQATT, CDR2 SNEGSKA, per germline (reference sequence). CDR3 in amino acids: CSARDRGGSRPYEQYF. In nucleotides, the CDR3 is TGCAGTGCTAGAGATCGGGGGGGGTCTAGACCCTACGAGCAGTACTTC.

CDR3 in DNA: TGTGCCAGCAGCTTACCCTCAGTGGCTAGAGGCTACACCTTC. This gives the protein CASSLPSVARGYTF. The chain joins TRBV11-2 to TRBJ1-2; D remains ambiguous. Between the trimmed V and J ends, which lost 2 bases and 8 bases, there was a span of 15 bases. The CDR3 sequence is 14 residues long. Germline V gives CDR1 SGHAT, CDR2 FQNNGV.